This T cell receptor beta chain was captured in a study of cytomegalovirus exposure and HLA in healthy donors. Points from the study as a whole: In a later analysis, around 18,000 TCR beta sequences were associated with HLA alleles at 0.05 false discovery rate.

The study ran its PCR with 60 Vbeta and 13 Jbeta primers. Only in-frame clones appear in the TCRdb table, and some are missing; sequencing was by immunoSEQ multiplex PCR. The table includes nearly 110,000 clones, 65% to 90% detected once. This CDR3 comprises 17 residues. Trimming left V 6 bases short and J 1 base short, with 21 bases between. CDR1 is MGHRA, CDR2 YSYEKL, per germline. Notes on this clone: What it binds is unknown.

This rearrangement joins TRBV4-1 to TRBJ1-1; D may be TRBD1 (6 bases). This TCR came from a man over 45 in good health and CMV-seronegative. Sequenced: PBMCs. The CDR3 here is CASRPKGGDEKNTEAFF. CDR3 bases: TGCGCCAGCAGGCCCAAGGGGGGGGATGAAAAGAACACTGAAGCTTTCTTT.